A selection of T cell receptor beta chains follows, all from one sample in a study of blood T cell repertoires in COVID-19. Some clones are missing from TCRdb's copy, which holds only in-frame ones; the method was immunoSEQ multiplex PCR. The sample carries more than 200,000 clones, around 80% recorded once. Sequenced input: peripheral blood. The source of these receptors is a man aged 35 to 55 with active or convalescent COVID-19. Each CDR3 is given with its conserved first and last residue. D genes are given only for firm matches. The listing skips clone size in some rows; elsewhere it reads once, few, many or a size class.

size	V	J	D	length	DNA	CDR3
.	TRBV30	TRBJ1-2	.	13	TGTGCCTGGAGTGGGCAGGGTAACTATGGCTACACCTTC	CAWSGQGNYGYTF
few	TRBV16	TRBJ2-3	TRBD1	14	TGTGCCAGCAGCCAATACAGGGGGACAGATACGCAGTATTTT	CASSQYRGTDTQYF
.	TRBV19	TRBJ2-2	.	14	TGTGCCAGTAATGGCAGGGTAAACACCGGGGAGCTGTTTTTT	CASNGRVNTGELFF
.	TRBV19	TRBJ1-5	.	16	TGTGCCAGTAGTGCGGGTCTAGGACAGAGCCATCAGCCCCAGCATTTT	CASSAGLGQSHQPQHF
.	TRBV4-1	TRBJ2-1	TRBD2	17	TGCGCCAGCAGCCAAGACTCTAGCGGGAGTGTCCACAATGAGCAGTTCTTC	CASSQDSSGSVHNEQFF
.	TRBV19	TRBJ1-1	TRBD1	12	TGTGCCAGTAGTCCAGGGGGGACTGAAGCTTTCTTT	CASSPGGTEAFF
.	TRBV29-1	TRBJ1-2	TRBD1	13	TGCAGCGTACGACAGGGGGCGGGTGGCGGCTACACCTTC	CSVRQGAGGGYTF
.	TRBV5-6	TRBJ1-5	.	15	TGTGCCAGCAGCGAGCCACGGGAGCAAAACCAGCCCCAGCATTTT	CASSEPREQNQPQHF
.	TRBV5-1	TRBJ1-4	.	14	TGCGCCAGCAGCCAAAGCCAGGGAGGCGAAAAACTGTTTTTT	CASSQSQGGEKLFF
.	TRBV5-1	TRBJ2-1	TRBD2	15	TGCGCCAGCAAGCCGGGACTAGCGGAGAACAATGAGCAGTTCTTC	CASKPGLAENNEQFF
.	TRBV2	TRBJ1-2	.	14	TGTGCCAGCAGTGAAAGTGACAGAAGTTATGGCTACACCTTC	CASSESDRSYGYTF
.	TRBV29-1	TRBJ1-4	TRBD1	12	TGCAGCGTAGCCGGGACAGATGAAAAACTGTTTTTT	CSVAGTDEKLFF
.	TRBV3-1/TRBV3-2	TRBJ2-2	TRBD1	17	TGTGCCAGCAGCCAATTTTTCGGACAGGGGGCCACCGGGGAGCTGTTTTTT	CASSQFFGQGATGELFF
.	TRBV7-8	TRBJ2-5	TRBD1	16	TGTGCCAGCAGCTTTAAAGGGACAGGGGTTTGGGAGACCCAGTACTTC	CASSFKGTGVWETQYF
.	TRBV30	TRBJ2-1	TRBD2	15	TGTGCCTGGAGCCGGACTAGCGGGAGAGAGGCTGAGCAGTTCTTC	CAWSRTSGREAEQFF
.	TRBV4-3	TRBJ1-1	.	13	TGCGCCAGCAGCACCCGACAGTCGGCTGAAGCTTTCTTT	CASSTRQSAEAFF
.	TRBV29-1	TRBJ1-2	.	13	TGCAGCGTTCCGACAGACCCTAACTATGGCTACACCTTC	CSVPTDPNYGYTF
.	TRBV4-3	TRBJ2-3	TRBD2	16	TGCGCCAGCAGCCAAGTAGCGGGGACCACCGGAGATACGCAGTATTTT	CASSQVAGTTGDTQYF
.	TRBV6-5	TRBJ1-1	.	13	TGTGCCAGCAGTACCGATATCGGCACTGAAGCTTTCTTT	CASSTDIGTEAFF
.	TRBV28	TRBJ1-1	.	15	TGTGCCAGCAGTTTCCATACCTCCGGACGGAGGGAAGCTTTCTTT	CASSFHTSGRREAFF
.	TRBV5-4	TRBJ2-5	TRBD2	14	TGTGCCAGCAGCCCGGGACTAGCGGGAGAGACCCAGTACTTC	CASSPGLAGETQYF
.	TRBV20-1	TRBJ2-3	TRBD2	17	TGCAGTGCTAGTGGGCCTGGGGGTTGGGCGGGAGAAGATACGCAGTATTTT	CSASGPGGWAGEDTQYF
once	TRBV2	TRBJ1-5	TRBD1	14	TGTGCCAGCGCCGGGACAGGGCAAAATCAGCCCCAGCATTTT	CASAGTGQNQPQHF
.	TRBV7-2	TRBJ1-4	.	14	TGTGCCAGCAGCTTAGAGGTGACAGTCGGAAAACTGTTTTTT	CASSLEVTVGKLFF
.	TRBV12-3/TRBV12-4	TRBJ2-1	TRBD2	11	TGTGCCAGCCTCGCGGGAGCTGAGCAGTTCTTC	CASLAGAEQFF
.	TRBV6-5	TRBJ2-7	.	15	TGTGCCAGCAGCCCCGCCGGTCAGGGCCCCTACGAGCAGTACTTC	CASSPAGQGPYEQYF